Below, one T cell receptor (beta chain) is given with its context. Individuals drawn from approximately 26 US areas were about 18 to 100 years old. A COVID-19 case was met by exposed participants within 2 weeks before study entry. This entry is derived from a study of blood T cell repertoires in COVID-19. The CDR3 spans 17 residues. J gave up 3 bases and V 3 bases, and 11 bases lay outside the gene matches. Germline V gene lookup returns CDR1 SGHRS and CDR2 YFSETQ. The protocol was immunoSEQ multiplex PCR, while the TCRdb copy is restricted to in-frame clones and leaves out a portion. The sample includes over 200,000 clones, around 87% of them seen just once.

Material for sequencing was PBMCs or T cells enriched from blood (not recorded which). This sequence was found in a young man who had been exposed to COVID-19. V is TRBV5-1 and J is TRBJ1-1; 10 positions match TRBD1. Here the CDR3 reads CASSSGQGVGLDTEAFF. The CDR3, as DNA: TGCGCCAGCAGCTCTGGACAGGGGGTCGGGTTGGACACTGAAGCTTTCTTT.